Following are 13 T cell receptor beta chains from one sample sequenced in a study of vaccination and CD4 T cells after COVID-19. Sample treatment: roughly ten-day PBMC culture with coronavirus spike peptide pools or control peptides (ViraFEST assay). Their target antigens are unknown. An Oncomine TCR Beta short-read assay was used to sequence the DNA from cultured CD4+ T cells. MiXCR, run by TCRdb on the PCR reads, gives a single entry per CDR3 protein. The table includes fewer than 25,000 distinct CDR3 sequences, roughly 40% detected once. The sequences come from CD4+ T cells from blood, cultured in vitro, collected before SARS-CoV-2 vaccination. The receptors were sampled from a human donor who received a COVID-19 vaccine.

This clonotype was counted a few times. The V and J genes are TRBV6-1 and TRBJ2-5; perhaps TRBD1 as D (5 bases). Germline-derived CDR1 and CDR2 are MNHNS and SASEGT. V was pared by 4 bases and J by 4 bases, with 16 bases between. This CDR3 is 15 amino acids long. The CDR3 is CASSGNYIQGETQYF. The CDR3 nucleotides are TGTGCCAGCAGTGGGAACTATATCCAGGGAGAGACCCAGTACTTC.

The chain links TRBV20-1 to TRBJ2-1, with 11 bases matching TRBD1. The CDR3 spans 16 residues. Trimming took 0 bases from V and 4 from J; bases not matched to a gene: 5. Germline CDR1 is DFQATT and CDR2 is SNEGSKA (reference sequence). The CDR3 bases are TGCAGTGCTAGAGATCAGGGACAGGGGGTTTACAATGAGCAGTTCTTC. Encoded protein: CSARDQGQGVYNEQFF.

The genes are TRBV5-1 and TRBJ2-1, with 7 bases matching TRBD2. The CDR3 is made up of 15 amino acids. Germline CDR1 SGHRS, CDR2 YFSETQ. J gave up 5 bases and V 5 bases, and 10 bases lay outside the gene matches. The CDR3 nucleotides are TGCGCCAGCAGGGTCAGCGGGACGGCACACAATGAGCAGTTCTTC. As protein: CASRVSGTAHNEQFF. The full variable domain, in which reference TRBV5-1 and TRBJ2-1 provide the parts outside the CDR3, is KAGVTQTPRYLIKTRGQQVTLSCSPISGHRSVSWYQQTPGQGLQFLFEYFSETQRNKGNFPGRFSGRQFSNSRSEMNVSTLELGDSALYLCASRVSGTAHNEQFFGPGTRLTVL.

The chain joins TRBV6-2 or TRBV6-3 to TRBJ2-7; the match to TRBD2 covers 10 bases. The V gene's germline CDR1 is MNHEY and CDR2 SVGEGT. V was pared by 6 bases and J by 3 bases, with 11 bases of the junction left unmatched. The CDR3 loop spans 16 amino acids. CDR3 sequence (DNA): TGTGCCAGCAGCCCTCGGCTAGCGGGGGCCTACTACGAGCAGTACTTC. Translation gives CASSPRLAGAYYEQYF.

The J gene is TRBJ1-2, the V gene TRBV6-5; 9 bases agree with TRBD1. The V gene's germline CDR1 is MNHEY and CDR2 SVGAGI. The CDR3 is made up of 14 amino acids. The V gene end was trimmed by 4 bases and the J gene end by 9 bases; junction bases not matched to a gene: 9. This CDR3 is CASSSRTGALRYTF. DNA for the CDR3: TGTGCCAGCAGTTCAAGGACAGGGGCCCTTCGCTACACCTTC.

The chain couples TRBV20-1 to TRBJ2-3; no firm D call. The CDR3 totals 13 residues. Germline assignment: CDR1 DFQATT and CDR2 SNEGSKA (reference sequence). The V end was cut by 7 bases, the J end by 4 bases, with 15 bases between. DNA for the CDR3: TGCAGTGTTAAACCCCCCCGGGCAGATACGCAGTATTTT. Protein product: CSVKPPRADTQYF.

V gene TRBV11-3 combines with J gene TRBJ1-1; D remains ambiguous. From germline, CDR1 is SGHNT and CDR2 YENEEA. V dropped 5 bases and J dropped 2 bases, with 6 bases sitting between them. This CDR3 spans 12 amino acids. CDR3 residues: CASSTQNTEAFF. The CDR3 DNA reads TGTGCCAGCAGCACCCAAAACACTGAAGCTTTCTTT.

The chain carries TRBV24-1 and TRBJ2-3, with D uncertain. Germline values: CDR1 KGHDR, CDR2 SFDVKD. Trimming left V 3 bases short and J 1 base short, with 10 bases between. The CDR3 totals 15 residues. CDR3 bases: TGTGCCACCAGTGATAGTGGGTTCCGCACAGATACGCAGTATTTT. It translates to CATSDSGFRTDTQYF.

This clonotype was detected only a few times. The rearrangement joins TRBV12-3 or TRBV12-4 to TRBJ1-2; D is uncertain. The V and J ends lost 6 bases and 3 bases respectively, with 11 bases between them. This CDR3 comprises 13 residues. The CDR3 DNA reads as TGTGCCAGCAGCCCTAATATTGACTATGGCTACACCTTC. Translated: CASSPNIDYGYTF.

The genes are TRBV19 and TRBJ2-7; 9 nucleotides align to TRBD1. Germline V lookup: CDR1 LNHDA, CDR2 SQIVND (reference sequence). The CDR3 has 17 amino acids. Unmatched junction bases numbered 17, after V lost 4 bases and J lost 7 bases. CDR3 DNA sequence: TGTGCCAGTAGTAGTGGGAGAAAACGGACAGGGGAGGAGGAGCAGTACTTC. This codes for CASSSGRKRTGEEEQYF.

This clonotype was seen only a few times. The gene calls are TRBV15 and TRBJ2-1; tentative D call: TRBD1 (6 bases). Germline V gene sequence: CDR1 LNHNV, CDR2 YYDKDF (reference sequence). V lost 5 bases and J 2 bases, leaving 10 bases between the germline ends. The CDR3 covers 14 residues. The CDR3 sequence: CATSSGQTYNEQFF. For the CDR3, the DNA is TGTGCCACCAGCTCCGGACAGACCTACAATGAGCAGTTCTTC. Variable domain in full (rest from reference TRBV15 and TRBJ2-1): DAMVIQNPRYQVTQFGKPVTLSCSQTLNHNVMYWYQQKSSQAPKLLFHYYDKDFNNEADTPDNFQSRRPNTSFCFLDIRSPGLGDTAMYLCATSSGQTYNEQFFGPGTRLTVL.

The chain recombines TRBV2 with TRBJ1-5, with TRBD1 identical over 7 bases. V was pared by 6 bases and J by 8 bases, with 19 bases of the junction left unmatched. The CDR3 runs to 17 residues. CDR1 SNHLY and CDR2 FYNNEI come from the germline V gene. The CDR3 loop reads CASRGDSLGVLTKPQHF. The CDR3 DNA reads as TGTGCCAGCAGAGGGGACAGTTTGGGGGTTCTAACGAAGCCCCAGCATTTT.

The chain is built from TRBV5-4 and TRBJ1-2; tentatively, D is TRBD1 (5 bases). Per germline, CDR1 SGHNT and CDR2 YYREEE (reference sequence). This CDR3 region has 13 residues. The V end lost 0 bases, the J end lost 3 bases, and 6 bases lay between the germline ends. CDR3 region: CASSLGGDYGYTF. For the CDR3, the DNA is TGTGCCAGCAGCTTGGGAGGGGACTATGGCTACACCTTC.